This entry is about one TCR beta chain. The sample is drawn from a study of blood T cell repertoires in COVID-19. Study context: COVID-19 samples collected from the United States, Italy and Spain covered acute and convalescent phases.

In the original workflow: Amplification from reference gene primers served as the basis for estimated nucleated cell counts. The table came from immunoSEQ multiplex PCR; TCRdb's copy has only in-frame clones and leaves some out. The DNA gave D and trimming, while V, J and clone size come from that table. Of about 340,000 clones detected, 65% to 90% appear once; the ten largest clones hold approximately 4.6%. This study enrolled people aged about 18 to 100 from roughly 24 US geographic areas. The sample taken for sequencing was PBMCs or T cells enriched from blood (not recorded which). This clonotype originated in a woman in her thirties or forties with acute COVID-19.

CDR3 loop: CASSLELSRDSPLHF. As DNA, the CDR3 is TGCGCCAGCAGCTTGGAATTGTCCAGGGATTCACCCCTCCACTTT. The genes are TRBV5-1 and TRBJ1-6, with D possibly TRBD1 on 5 matching bases. Looked up from germline, CDR1 is SGHRS and CDR2 is YFSETQ. The length of the CDR3 is 15 residues. Between the trimmed V and J ends, which lost 0 bases and 8 bases, there was a span of 12 bases.